The source of this T cell receptor beta chain is a study of T cells in Graves' hyperthyroidism and ophthalmopathy. General study findings and limits: Ophthalmopathy was distinguished from stable hyperthyroidism by 13 V-J signatures.

Germline V lookup: CDR1 LGHNA, CDR2 YSLEER. Trimming stripped 1 base from V and 3 bases from J, with 13 bases between. This CDR3 is 17 amino acids long. The CDR3 regions of TCR beta were amplified from RNA transcripts. With the HTBI primer set, the TCR CDR3 went through a first round of RT-PCR. TCRdb re-called the multiplex PCR reads through MiXCR, storing one row per CDR3 protein. The table lists hundreds of thousands of distinct CDR3 sequences, roughly 22% of them singletons. A remark on this clonotype: What it binds is not known.

Source material: blood. V is TRBV4-3 and J is TRBJ1-6; no clear D. The TCR comes from a woman in her 70s with Graves' ophthalmopathy. The CDR3 region has the DNA TGCGCCAGCAGCCAAGTTTTACTAGCTATCTATAATTCACCCCTCCACTTT. Translation gives CASSQVLLAIYNSPLHF.